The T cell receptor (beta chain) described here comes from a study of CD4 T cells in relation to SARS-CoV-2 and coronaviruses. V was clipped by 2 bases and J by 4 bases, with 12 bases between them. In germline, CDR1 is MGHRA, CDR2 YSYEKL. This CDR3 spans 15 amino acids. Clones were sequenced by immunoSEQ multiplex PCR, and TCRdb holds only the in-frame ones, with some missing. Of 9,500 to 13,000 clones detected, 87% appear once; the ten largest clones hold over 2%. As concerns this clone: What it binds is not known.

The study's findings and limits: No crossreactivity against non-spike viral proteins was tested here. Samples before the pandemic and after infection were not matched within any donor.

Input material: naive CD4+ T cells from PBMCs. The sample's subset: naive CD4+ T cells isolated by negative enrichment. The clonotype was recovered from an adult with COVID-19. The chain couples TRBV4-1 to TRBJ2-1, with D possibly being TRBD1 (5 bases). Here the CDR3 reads CASSQITGAYNEQFF. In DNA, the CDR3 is TGCGCCAGCAGCCAAATTACAGGAGCTTACAATGAGCAGTTCTTC.